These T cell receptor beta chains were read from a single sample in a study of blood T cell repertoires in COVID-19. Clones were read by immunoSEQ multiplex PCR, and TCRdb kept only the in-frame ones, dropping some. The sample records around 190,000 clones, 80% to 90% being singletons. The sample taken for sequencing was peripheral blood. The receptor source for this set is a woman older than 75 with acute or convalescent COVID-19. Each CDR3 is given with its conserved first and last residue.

CASSPSYDIGELFF	TRBV7-2	TRBJ2-2
CAIQGAVLWSEAFF	TRBV28	TRBJ1-1
CASSNRAGTDTQYF	TRBV7-9	TRBJ2-3
CASSLSLAGGDTQYF	TRBV4-3	TRBJ2-3
CASSWSAGNQPQHF	TRBV5-1	TRBJ1-5
CASREVIWSNQPQHF	TRBV19	TRBJ1-5
CASSSSGGGGNQPQHF	TRBV6-6	TRBJ1-5
CASSPRLGGAYEQYF	TRBV28	TRBJ2-7
CASATQGAVTNEKLFF	TRBV12-5	TRBJ1-4
CASRPPGQGIIYGYTF	TRBV28	TRBJ1-2
CATALGGQATDTQYF	TRBV27	TRBJ2-3
CASSLRPDGITEAFF	TRBV5-8	TRBJ1-1
CASSQEGLDYEQYF	TRBV4-3	TRBJ2-7
CASSLAPRGRVGYEQYF	TRBV7-2	TRBJ2-7
CASSPDRFYGYTF	TRBV25-1	TRBJ1-2
CASSQLRDRGTEAFF	TRBV14	TRBJ1-1
CASSSTGGVYGYTF	TRBV28	TRBJ1-2
CASTQGDHYGYTF	TRBV25-1	TRBJ1-2
CASSFEMLDTQYF	TRBV5-1	TRBJ2-3
CASRAGGTNTEAFF	TRBV28	TRBJ1-1
CASRLAGGTGELFF	TRBV7-2	TRBJ2-2
CASSLGVGIGADTQYF	TRBV5-1	TRBJ2-3
CATSNSGALNQPQHF	TRBV24-1	TRBJ1-5
CASTQTGGSIETQYF	TRBV9	TRBJ2-5
CASSWGLAGGIYNEQFF	TRBV5-1	TRBJ2-1
CASLSTHRGNNEQFF	TRBV11-1	TRBJ2-1
CASSLLDRGRTNEKLFF	TRBV7-9	TRBJ1-4
CASSLHALNSAEQYF	TRBV3-1/TRBV3-2	TRBJ2-7
CASSKREGQGGELFF	TRBV10-1	TRBJ2-2
CASSLSAGASYEQYF	TRBV27	TRBJ2-7
CASSYSMSSGRGWSYNEQFF	TRBV6-2/TRBV6-3	TRBJ2-1
CAWGLAGMNTGELFF	TRBV30	TRBJ2-2
CASSEAASINRVNEKLFF	TRBV6-1	TRBJ1-4
CASSSTATTNEKLFF	TRBV5-1	TRBJ1-4
CASSIYVSTEAFF	TRBV19	TRBJ1-1